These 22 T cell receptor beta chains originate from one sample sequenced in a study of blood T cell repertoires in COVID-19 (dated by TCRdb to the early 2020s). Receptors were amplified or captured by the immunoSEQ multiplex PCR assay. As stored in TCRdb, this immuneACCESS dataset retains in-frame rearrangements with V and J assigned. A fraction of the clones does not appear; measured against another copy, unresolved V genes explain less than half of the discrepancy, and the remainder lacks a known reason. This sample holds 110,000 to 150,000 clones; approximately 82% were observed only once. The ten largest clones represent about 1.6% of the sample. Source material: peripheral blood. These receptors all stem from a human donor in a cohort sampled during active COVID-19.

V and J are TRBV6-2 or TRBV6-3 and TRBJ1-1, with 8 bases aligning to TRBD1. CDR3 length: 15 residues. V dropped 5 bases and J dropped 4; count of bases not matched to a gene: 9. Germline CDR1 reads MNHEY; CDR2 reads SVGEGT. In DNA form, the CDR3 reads TGTGCCAGCAGTCCCCTCAGGGGGCGCGGCACTGAAGCTTTCTTT. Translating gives CASSPLRGRGTEAFF.

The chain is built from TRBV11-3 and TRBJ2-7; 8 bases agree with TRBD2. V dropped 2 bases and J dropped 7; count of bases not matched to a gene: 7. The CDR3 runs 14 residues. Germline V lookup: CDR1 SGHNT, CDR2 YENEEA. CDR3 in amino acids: CASSLTAGAEEQYF. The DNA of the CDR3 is TGTGCCAGCAGCTTAACAGCGGGAGCGGAAGAGCAGTACTTC.

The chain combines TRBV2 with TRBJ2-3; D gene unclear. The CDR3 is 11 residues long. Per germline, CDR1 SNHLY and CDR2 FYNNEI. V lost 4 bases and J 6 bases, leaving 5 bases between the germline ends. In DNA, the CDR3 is TGTGCCAGCAGTGTACGGGATACGCAGTATTTT. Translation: CASSVRDTQYF.

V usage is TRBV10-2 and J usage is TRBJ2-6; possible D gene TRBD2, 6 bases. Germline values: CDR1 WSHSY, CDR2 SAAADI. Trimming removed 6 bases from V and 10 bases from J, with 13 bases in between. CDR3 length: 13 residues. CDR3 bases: TGCGCCAGCAGGGGGGGTTTCTCTAACGTCCTGACTTTC. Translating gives CASRGGFSNVLTF.

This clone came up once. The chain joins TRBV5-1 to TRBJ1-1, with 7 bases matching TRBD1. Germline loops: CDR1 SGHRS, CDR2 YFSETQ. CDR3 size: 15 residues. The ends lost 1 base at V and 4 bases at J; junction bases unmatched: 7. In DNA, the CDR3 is TGCGCCAGCAGCTTGTCGTTCAGGGGGTTCACTGAAGCTTTCTTT. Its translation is CASSLSFRGFTEAFF.

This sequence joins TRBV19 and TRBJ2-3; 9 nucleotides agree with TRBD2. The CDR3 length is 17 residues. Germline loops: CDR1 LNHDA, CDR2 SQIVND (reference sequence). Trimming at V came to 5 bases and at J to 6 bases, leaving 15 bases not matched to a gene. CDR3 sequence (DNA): TGTGCCAGTAGTTCCCGGGACGGAGCGGGAGGAGGGGATACGCAGTATTTT. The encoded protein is CASSSRDGAGGGDTQYF.

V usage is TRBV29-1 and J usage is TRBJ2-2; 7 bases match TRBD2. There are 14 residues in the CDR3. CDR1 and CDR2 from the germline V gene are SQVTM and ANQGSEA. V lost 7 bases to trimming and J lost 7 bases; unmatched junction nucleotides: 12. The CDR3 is CSASPTSLGGELFF. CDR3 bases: TGCAGCGCCTCCCCGACTAGCCTTGGCGGGGAGCTGTTTTTT.

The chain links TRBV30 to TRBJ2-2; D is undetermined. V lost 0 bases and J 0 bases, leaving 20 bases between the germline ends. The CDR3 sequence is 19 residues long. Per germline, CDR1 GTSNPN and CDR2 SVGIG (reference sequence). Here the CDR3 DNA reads TGTGCCTGGAGTGTAGTTCGGTCGTCGGGTTGGACGAACACCGGGGAGCTGTTTTTT. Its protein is CAWSVVRSSGWTNTGELFF.

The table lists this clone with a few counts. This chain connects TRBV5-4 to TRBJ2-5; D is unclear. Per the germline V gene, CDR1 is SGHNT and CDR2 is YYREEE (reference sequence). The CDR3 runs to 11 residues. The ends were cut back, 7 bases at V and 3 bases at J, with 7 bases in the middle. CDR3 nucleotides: TGTGCCAGCGGGCTAAAAGAGACCCAGTACTTC. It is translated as CASGLKETQYF.

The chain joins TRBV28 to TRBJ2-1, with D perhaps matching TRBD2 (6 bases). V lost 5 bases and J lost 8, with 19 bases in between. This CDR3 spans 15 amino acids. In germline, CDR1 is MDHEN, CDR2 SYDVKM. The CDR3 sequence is CASSGSGLLIHEQFF. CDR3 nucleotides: TGTGCCAGCAGTGGGAGCGGACTATTGATCCATGAGCAGTTCTTC.

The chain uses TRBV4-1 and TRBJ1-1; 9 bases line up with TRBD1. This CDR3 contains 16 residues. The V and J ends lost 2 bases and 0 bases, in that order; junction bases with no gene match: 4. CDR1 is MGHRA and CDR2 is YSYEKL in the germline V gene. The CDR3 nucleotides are TGCGCCAGCAGCCAACTTGGACAGGGGATGAACACTGAAGCTTTCTTT. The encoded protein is CASSQLGQGMNTEAFF.

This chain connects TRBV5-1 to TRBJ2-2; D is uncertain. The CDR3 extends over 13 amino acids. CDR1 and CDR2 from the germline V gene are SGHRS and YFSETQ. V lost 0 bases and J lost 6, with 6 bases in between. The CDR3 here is CASSLVESGELFF. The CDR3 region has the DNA TGCGCCAGCAGCTTGGTAGAATCCGGGGAGCTGTTTTTT.

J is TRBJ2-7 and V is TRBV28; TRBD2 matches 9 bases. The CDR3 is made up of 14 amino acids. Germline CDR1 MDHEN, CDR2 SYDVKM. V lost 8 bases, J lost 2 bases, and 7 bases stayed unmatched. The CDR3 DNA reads TGTGCCAGCGGCCGGGCTAGCGGGGCCTACGAGCAGTACTTC. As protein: CASGRASGAYEQYF.

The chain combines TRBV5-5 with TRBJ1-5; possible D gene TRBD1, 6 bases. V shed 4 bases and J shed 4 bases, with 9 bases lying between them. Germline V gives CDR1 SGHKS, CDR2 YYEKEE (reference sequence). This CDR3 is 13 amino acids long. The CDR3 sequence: CASSGDRNQPQHF. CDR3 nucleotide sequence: TGTGCCAGCAGCGGTGACAGGAATCAGCCCCAGCATTTT.

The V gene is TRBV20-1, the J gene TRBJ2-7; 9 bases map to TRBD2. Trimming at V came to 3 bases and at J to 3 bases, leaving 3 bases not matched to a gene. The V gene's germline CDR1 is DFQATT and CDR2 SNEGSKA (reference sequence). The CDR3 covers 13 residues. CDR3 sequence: CSASSGSLYEQYF. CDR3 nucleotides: TGCAGTGCTAGTAGCGGGAGCCTCTACGAGCAGTACTTC.

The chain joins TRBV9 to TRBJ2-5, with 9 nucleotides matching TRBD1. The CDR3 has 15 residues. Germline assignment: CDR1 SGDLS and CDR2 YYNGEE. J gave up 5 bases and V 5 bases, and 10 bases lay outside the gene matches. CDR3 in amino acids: CASSDRDRVLETQYF. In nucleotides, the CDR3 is TGTGCCAGCAGTGATCGGGACAGGGTCTTGGAGACCCAGTACTTC.

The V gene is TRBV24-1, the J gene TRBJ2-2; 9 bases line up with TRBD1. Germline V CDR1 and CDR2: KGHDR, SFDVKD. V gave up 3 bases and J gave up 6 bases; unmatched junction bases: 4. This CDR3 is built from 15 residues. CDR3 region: CATSDPGQGSGELFF. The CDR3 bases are TGTGCCACCAGTGATCCGGGACAGGGTTCCGGGGAGCTGTTTTTT.

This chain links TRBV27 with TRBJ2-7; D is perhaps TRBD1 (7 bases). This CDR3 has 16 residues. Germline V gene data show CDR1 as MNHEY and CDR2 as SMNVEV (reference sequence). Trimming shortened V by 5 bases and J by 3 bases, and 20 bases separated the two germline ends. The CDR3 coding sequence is TGTGCCAGCAGTCCCTCAGGGGGGTTTAGTGGCTACGAGCAGTACTTC. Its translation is CASSPSGGFSGYEQYF.

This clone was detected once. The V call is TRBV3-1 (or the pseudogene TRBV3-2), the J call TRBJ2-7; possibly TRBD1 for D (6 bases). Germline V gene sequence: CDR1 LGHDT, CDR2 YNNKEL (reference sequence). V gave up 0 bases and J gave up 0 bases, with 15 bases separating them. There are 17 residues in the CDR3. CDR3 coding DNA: TGTGCCAGCAGCCAAGATATAGCAGGGGCGCTCTCCTACGAGCAGTACTTC. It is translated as CASSQDIAGALSYEQYF.

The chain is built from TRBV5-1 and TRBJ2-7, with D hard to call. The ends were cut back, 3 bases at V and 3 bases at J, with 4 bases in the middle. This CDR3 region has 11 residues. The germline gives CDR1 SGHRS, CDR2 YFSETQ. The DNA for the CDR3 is TGCGCCAGCAGCTCCCACTACGAGCAGTACTTC. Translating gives CASSSHYEQYF.

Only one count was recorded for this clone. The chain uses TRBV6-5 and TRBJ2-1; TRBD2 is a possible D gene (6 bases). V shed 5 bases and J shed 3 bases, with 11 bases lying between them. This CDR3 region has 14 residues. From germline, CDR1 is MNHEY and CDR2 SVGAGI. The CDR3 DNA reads TGTGCCAGCAGTAGCGGGCCGCGCTACAATGAGCAGTTCTTC. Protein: CASSSGPRYNEQFF.

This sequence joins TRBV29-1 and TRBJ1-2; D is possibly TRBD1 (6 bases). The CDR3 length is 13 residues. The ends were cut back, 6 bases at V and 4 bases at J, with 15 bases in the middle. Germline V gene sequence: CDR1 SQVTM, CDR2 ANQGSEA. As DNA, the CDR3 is TGCAGCGTCGTCAGGGGAGATGGCTATGGCTACACCTTC. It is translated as CSVVRGDGYGYTF.